The text below deals with one T cell receptor beta chain. Which antigen it targets is not known. Base-call qualities are not available, and no considerably larger clone is one nucleotide away. The data derive from a study of blood T cell repertoires in COVID-19 (dated by TCRdb to 2020 to 2022). Background on the whole study: Samples from collaborators originated in the United States, Italy and Spain and spanned both the acute and convalescent phases of COVID-19. The material from the prospective study consisted of cDNA or gDNA derived from T cells, B-cell-depleted T cells, or PBMCs. The dataset comprised deeply sampled blood TCRbeta repertoires from subjects exposed to, actively infected with, or recovered from COVID-19. A freely available public database, intended as a resource for researchers studying the immune response to SARS-CoV-2, is where the repertoires were released. Samples were obtained from the ongoing ImmuneRACE study (first 160 participants) and from over 1,000 subjects provided by 6 global collaborators. Nearly every sample came with metadata listing a de-identified subject ID, COVID-19 status, age in years and sex. Where available, HLA class I and class II types were obtained from metadata supplied by the sample provider rather than from assay-based typing.

The investigation overall reported the following: The amount of clinical and demographic metadata varied by source and participant and was provided uncurated.

At one collaborating source in Seattle, patients were enrolled during active infection and were followed longitudinally through the course of disease. Each collaborating institution followed its own protocols to collect whole blood in K2EDTA tubes. For TCRbeta analysis, collaborators shipped samples in one of three forms: frozen whole blood, isolated PBMCs, or DNA extracted from either of those sample types. CDR1 and CDR2 are drawn from the germline V gene: SGHRS, YFSETQ. The junction shows trimming of 1 base on V and 1 base on J, and the gene matches do not reach 1 base of it. From the cysteine up to the phenylalanine, the CDR3 has a length of 14 residues. The kept DNA is CDR3 alone, 42 bases in frame from the first base. The immunoSEQ Assay, a bias-controlled multiplex PCR, was used to amplify TCRbeta CDR3 regions from genomic DNA. The authors processed their data as follows. Within the assay, amplification of reference gene primers was used to estimate how many nucleated cells each sample contained. To quantify the absolute abundance of each unique TCRbeta CDR3 rearrangement, sequence reads were collapsed and filtered. Productive Simpson clonality was computed per sample as the square root of Simpson's diversity index over productive rearrangements. Imported from immuneACCESS, the table was reduced by TCRdb to in-frame sequences with V and J called. These copies leave out some clones; in studies compared against another copy, an unresolved V gene accounts for under half, and the cause of the remainder is not known. D and trimming were read from the DNA, whereas the V and J calls and clone size are those reported in that table. Across this sample there are about 320,000 clones, with just under 90% seen only once. The ten largest make up around 10% of the sample.

The TCR sequence derives from a woman in her twenties or thirties with COVID-19, enrolled during active disease. The sequence links TRBV5-1 to TRBJ2-7, with 8 middle bases fitting TRBD2. Sequencing was carried out using peripheral blood. The nucleotides are TGCGCCAGCAGCTTGAGCGGGGGTTCCTACGAGCAGTACTTC. This codes for CASSLSGGSYEQYF.